Below, 29 T cell receptor beta chains from the same sample are listed, as sequenced in a study of shared clonotypes between healthy human individuals. Clones were read by immunoSEQ multiplex PCR, and TCRdb kept only the in-frame ones, dropping some. This table holds roughly 2.5 million clones, approximately 94% found once. The specimen was naive CD4+ T cells sorted from blood. Subset indicated: CD45RA+ positively selected. These receptors were collected from a man younger than 35 in good health.

V gene TRBV28 combines with J gene TRBJ1-4; D may be TRBD1 (6 bases). Germline values: CDR1 MDHEN, CDR2 SYDVKM. The V end was cut by 4 bases, the J end by 1 base, with 16 bases between. The CDR3 loop spans 17 amino acids. DNA of the CDR3: TGTGCCAGCAGTTCATATCACAGGGCCGTAACTAATGAAAAACTGTTTTTT. Translating it yields CASSSYHRAVTNEKLFF.

The chain uses TRBV5-1 and TRBJ2-3; D possibly corresponds to TRBD2 (6 bases). This CDR3 is built from 13 residues. Germline CDR1 SGHRS, CDR2 YFSETQ. V gave up 4 bases and J gave up 3 bases, with 9 bases separating them. The CDR3 sequence: CASSVLATDTQYF. In DNA, the CDR3 is TGCGCCAGCAGCGTGCTAGCGACAGATACGCAGTATTTT.

The chain carries TRBV4-3 and TRBJ2-7; 9 positions match TRBD1. The CDR3 sequence is 15 residues long. The ends lost 4 bases at V and 2 bases at J; junction bases unmatched: 6. CDR1 and CDR2 from the germline V gene are LGHNA and YSLEER. This CDR3 reads CASSRGGQGTYEQYF. For the CDR3, the DNA is TGCGCCAGCAGCCGAGGGGGACAGGGAACCTACGAGCAGTACTTC.

This clone was detected only once. The J gene is TRBJ1-4, the V gene TRBV28; D unresolved. CDR3 length: 16 amino acids. The germline V gene encodes CDR1 MDHEN and CDR2 SYDVKM. V was pared by 6 bases and J by 0 bases, with 14 bases between. The CDR3 DNA reads TGTGCCAGCAGGCGTCCAGGCGTTTCAACTAATGAAAAACTGTTTTTT. Its translation is CASRRPGVSTNEKLFF.

J is TRBJ2-7 and V is TRBV5-1, with a weak D call TRBD2 (6 bases). The CDR3 is made up of 15 amino acids. V shed 4 bases and J shed 2 bases, with 16 bases lying between them. Germline V CDR1 and CDR2: SGHRS, YFSETQ. The CDR3 DNA reads as TGCGCCAGCAGCGTTTTCGGACGGGAGACCTACGAGCAGTACTTC. Protein: CASSVFGRETYEQYF.

The rearrangement joins TRBV4-3 to TRBJ2-1; TRBD2 matches at 11 bases. The V gene's germline CDR1 is LGHNA and CDR2 YSLEER. Trimming at V came to 0 bases and at J to 7 bases, leaving 8 bases not matched to a gene. CDR3 length equals 17 residues. In nucleotides, the CDR3 is TGCGCCAGCAGCCAAGATCTAGTAGCGGGAGGGTGGAATGAGCAGTTCTTC. It translates to CASSQDLVAGGWNEQFF.

Notes on this clone: This specimen includes other DNA sequences encoding the same CDR3. The chain is built from TRBV14 and TRBJ2-7; perhaps D is TRBD1 or TRBD2 (5 bases each). Trimming removed 3 bases from V and 4 bases from J, with 19 bases in between. Germline loops: CDR1 SGHDN, CDR2 FVKESK. The CDR3 contains 16 residues. CDR3 in amino acids: CASSQDRGAPLYEQYF. The CDR3 DNA reads as TGTGCCAGCAGCCAGGATAGAGGGGCTCCCTTATACGAGCAGTACTTC.

This chain uses TRBV7-2 with TRBJ1-1; no definite D call. Germline CDR1 SGHTA, CDR2 FQGNSA. Between the trimmed V and J ends, which lost 5 bases and 1 base, there was a span of 11 bases. The CDR3 spans 14 residues. Here the CDR3 DNA reads TGTGCCAGCAGCCGCCAGAGGGAGAACACTGAAGCTTTCTTT. Protein sequence: CASSRQRENTEAFF.

This chain joins TRBV6-5 and TRBJ1-2, with 7 bases aligning to TRBD1. V lost 6 bases to trimming and J lost 2 bases; unmatched junction nucleotides: 9. Germline assignment: CDR1 MNHEY and CDR2 SVGAGI. The CDR3 runs 15 residues. The CDR3 DNA sequence: TGTGCCAGCAGAACCAACCTACAGGGGAACTATGGCTACACCTTC. It codes for CASRTNLQGNYGYTF.

This rearrangement joins TRBV19 to TRBJ2-2, with D perhaps matching TRBD1 or TRBD2 (5 bases each). The CDR3 has 16 amino acids. In germline, CDR1 is LNHDA, CDR2 SQIVND (reference sequence). Trimming removed 6 bases at V and 3 bases at J, with 17 bases between. The CDR3 protein is CASSPLAKGHTGELFF. CDR3 nucleotides: TGTGCCAGTAGCCCTTTAGCGAAGGGGCACACCGGGGAGCTGTTTTTT.

A remark on this clone: Different DNA sequences within this sample yield the same CDR3. The chain uses TRBV5-1 and TRBJ2-2; D remains ambiguous. There are 14 residues in the CDR3. Germline CDR1 reads SGHRS; CDR2 reads YFSETQ. V was shortened by 4 bases and J by 0 bases, with 7 bases between the two germline ends. Here the CDR3 DNA reads TGCGCCAGCAGCGTTCGGTCGAACACCGGGGAGCTGTTTTTT. Translated, it gives CASSVRSNTGELFF.

CDR3 bases: TGTGCCATCAGAGGCTCTCCGGGACAGCAACTAGCGGGGGCGAACACCGGGGAGCTGTTTTTT. Residues: CAIRGSPGQQLAGANTGELFF. V is TRBV10-3 and J is TRBJ2-2; 11 bases fit TRBD2. The junction had 18 bases not matched to a gene; V was cut back by 6 bases and J by 0 bases. This CDR3 comprises 21 residues. CDR1 and CDR2 (germline): ENHRY, SYGVKD.

The genes are TRBV4-1 and TRBJ2-3, with TRBD2 matching 14 bases. This CDR3 spans 15 amino acids. In germline, CDR1 is MGHRA, CDR2 YSYEKL. Trimming cost V 1 base and J 9 bases; bases outside gene matches: 3. CDR3 DNA: TGCGCCAGCAGCCAAGCAGGACTAGCGGGAGGCACGCAGTATTTT. It encodes CASSQAGLAGGTQYF.

With respect to this clone: This sample includes further DNA sequences coding for the same CDR3. The chain carries TRBV5-1 and TRBJ1-6; weak D call: TRBD1 (5 bases). Germline CDR1 is SGHRS and CDR2 is YFSETQ. This CDR3 is built from 15 residues. Trimming removed 0 bases from V and 7 bases from J, with 11 bases in between. The CDR3 DNA follows: TGCGCCAGCAGCTTGGGACAGACTCTGAATTCACCCCTCCACTTT. This encodes CASSLGQTLNSPLHF.

This chain links TRBV4-1 with TRBJ2-7, with TRBD2 matching 8 bases. With 3 bases clipped from V and 4 bases from J, the junction kept 14 bases outside the gene matches. This CDR3 is 17 amino acids long. Germline-derived CDR1 and CDR2 are MGHRA and YSYEKL. The CDR3 DNA follows: TGCGCCAGCAGCCATTTTCCCGGGACTTCGGGGGGGTACGAGCAGTACTTC. Protein: CASSHFPGTSGGYEQYF.

This chain links TRBV4-3 with TRBJ1-1; 11 nucleotides match TRBD1. J gave up 2 bases and V 3 bases, and 2 bases lay outside the gene matches. This CDR3 contains 15 residues. Germline lookup yields CDR1 LGHNA and CDR2 YSLEER. For the CDR3, the DNA is TGCGCCAGCAGCCAGGGACAGGGGGTAAACACTGAAGCTTTCTTT. It is translated as CASSQGQGVNTEAFF.

This chain uses TRBV5-1 with TRBJ2-1, with TRBD2 matching 10 bases. Germline CDR1 is SGHRS and CDR2 is YFSETQ. Losses at the gene ends were 4 bases for V and 5 bases for J; bases not matched to a gene: 6. The CDR3 extends over 15 amino acids. CDR3 in DNA: TGCGCCAGCAGCGCCGGACTAGCGGCTAACAATGAGCAGTTCTTC. Translation gives CASSAGLAANNEQFF.

This clone was detected only once. The chain carries TRBV28 and TRBJ1-5; D possibly corresponds to TRBD1 (6 bases). The germline CDR1 and CDR2 sequences are MDHEN and SYDVKM. This CDR3 contains 15 residues. V was trimmed by 6 bases and J by 0 bases, leaving 12 bases between them. The CDR3 loop reads CASRLQGGSNQPQHF. The CDR3 DNA sequence: TGTGCCAGCAGACTACAGGGCGGTAGCAATCAGCCCCAGCATTTT.

The rearrangement uses TRBV7-9 and TRBJ1-2; maybe TRBD1 (5 bases). From germline, CDR1 is SEHNR and CDR2 FQNEAQ (reference sequence). The germline V and J ends were trimmed by 5 bases and 6 bases, with 19 bases remaining between them. The CDR3 covers 15 residues. The CDR3 sequence: CASSGGRGATNGYTF. The CDR3, as DNA: TGTGCCAGCAGCGGTGGGAGGGGTGCGACCAATGGCTACACCTTC.

This clone was recorded a few times. This chain links TRBV5-4 with TRBJ2-3, with D tentatively TRBD2 (6 bases). Germline CDR1 and CDR2: SGHNT and YYREEE (reference sequence). The CDR3 length is 14 residues. Trimming cost V 0 bases and J 4 bases, with 9 bases left between them. CDR3 sequence: CASSLGGRPDTQYF. The CDR3, as DNA: TGTGCCAGCAGCTTGGGGGGGAGGCCAGATACGCAGTATTTT.

The rearrangement links TRBV29-1 to TRBJ2-5; TRBD1 matches 9 bases. In germline, CDR1 is SQVTM, CDR2 ANQGSEA. This CDR3 is built from 16 residues. V lost 5 bases and J lost 4; bases outside the gene matches: 14. The CDR3 DNA reads TGCAGCGTTAGACCCACCACCGGGACAGGGAGAGAGACCCAGTACTTC. Encoded protein: CSVRPTTGTGRETQYF.

V gene TRBV6-5 combines with J gene TRBJ1-5; D is uncertain. The CDR3 covers 13 residues. Trimming left V 0 bases short and J 5 bases short, with 5 bases between. The V gene's germline CDR1 is MNHEY and CDR2 SVGAGI. This chain's CDR3 is CASSYSDDQPQHF. For the CDR3, the DNA is TGTGCCAGCAGTTACTCGGACGATCAGCCCCAGCATTTT.

This rearrangement joins TRBV6-4 to TRBJ2-7; 7 bases are a match to TRBD1. The CDR3 is 16 amino acids. V gave up 1 base and J gave up 0 bases; unmatched junction bases: 6. Germline CDR1 is MRHNA and CDR2 is SNTAGT. This chain's CDR3 is CASSDYRGPTSYEQYF. CDR3 bases: TGTGCCAGCAGTGACTACAGGGGCCCGACCTCCTACGAGCAGTACTTC.

This clone was observed a handful of times. The rearrangement links TRBV6-5 to TRBJ1-6; D remains ambiguous. This CDR3 spans 14 amino acids. Trimming removed 0 bases at V and 9 bases at J, with 9 bases between. CDR1 MNHEY and CDR2 SVGAGI come from the germline V gene. The CDR3 loop reads CASSYSAWGSPLHF. CDR3 sequence (DNA): TGTGCCAGCAGTTACTCGGCTTGGGGTTCACCCCTCCACTTT.

The chain links TRBV5-1 to TRBJ1-1; no definite D call. V was trimmed by 2 bases and J by 1 base, leaving 9 bases between them. Germline V gene sequence: CDR1 SGHRS, CDR2 YFSETQ. The CDR3 consists of 14 residues. CDR3: CASSFAGKNTEAFF. Written as DNA, the CDR3 is TGCGCCAGCAGCTTCGCAGGAAAGAACACTGAAGCTTTCTTT.

The chain combines TRBV27 with TRBJ1-4; weak D call: TRBD1 (6 bases). V was cut by 6 bases and J by 7 bases, with 15 bases left in between. This CDR3 contains 14 residues. From germline, CDR1 is MNHEY and CDR2 SMNVEV (reference sequence). This CDR3 is CASRLQGGSEKLFF. The CDR3 coding sequence is TGTGCCAGCAGATTACAGGGAGGATCTGAAAAACTGTTTTTT.

The chain uses TRBV28 and TRBJ2-7; D possibly matches TRBD1 or TRBD2 (5 bases each). Looked up from germline, CDR1 is MDHEN and CDR2 is SYDVKM. This CDR3 contains 14 residues. The V end lost 4 bases, the J end lost 3 bases, and 13 bases lay between the germline ends. The CDR3, as DNA: TGTGCCAGCAGTTCCGGGACGGTCATCTACGAGCAGTACTTC. Translation gives CASSSGTVIYEQYF.

CDR3 region: CATSNRESGAGTDTQYF. The DNA of the CDR3 is TGTGCCACCAGCAATCGAGAATCGGGGGCTGGCACAGATACGCAGTATTTT. V and J are TRBV15 and TRBJ2-3; D may be TRBD1 or TRBD2 (6 bases each). CDR3 size: 17 residues. CDR1 and CDR2 (germline): LNHNV, YYDKDF (reference sequence). Trimming stripped 4 bases from V and 1 base from J, with 18 bases between.

The chain employs TRBV11-3 and TRBJ2-1, with a possible D match to TRBD2 (6 bases). The germline V gene encodes CDR1 SGHNT and CDR2 YENEEA. Trimming cost V 0 bases and J 2 bases, with 14 bases left between them. The CDR3 has 17 amino acids. DNA of the CDR3: TGTGCCAGCAGCTTAGATGGACTATCGGGCCCCTACAATGAGCAGTTCTTC. This translates into CASSLDGLSGPYNEQFF.